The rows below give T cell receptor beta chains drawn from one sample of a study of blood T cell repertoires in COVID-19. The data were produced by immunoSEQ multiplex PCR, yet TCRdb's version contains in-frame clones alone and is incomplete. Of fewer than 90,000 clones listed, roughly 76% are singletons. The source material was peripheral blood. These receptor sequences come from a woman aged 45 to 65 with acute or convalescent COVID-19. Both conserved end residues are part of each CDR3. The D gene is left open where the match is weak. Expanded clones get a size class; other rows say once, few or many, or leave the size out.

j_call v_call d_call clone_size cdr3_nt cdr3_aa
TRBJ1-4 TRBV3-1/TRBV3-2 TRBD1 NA TGTGCCAGCAGCCTAGACAGGGCCGCTAATGAAAAACTGTTTTTT CASSLDRAANEKLFF
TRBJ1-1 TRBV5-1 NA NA TGCGCCAGCAGCTTGTCAGAGAACACTGAAGCTTTCTTT CASSLSENTEAFF
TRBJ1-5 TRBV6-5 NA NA TGTGCCTCCCGACAACCATATAGCAATCAGCCCCAGCATTTT CASRQPYSNQPQHF
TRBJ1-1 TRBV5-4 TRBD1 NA TGTGCCAGCAGCTTGTCCCAGACAGGGGTATACACTGAAGCTTTCTTT CASSLSQTGVYTEAFF
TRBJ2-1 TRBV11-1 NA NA TGTGCCAGCAGCTTAGAGGGGTCCCTCCTTGGGGATGAGCAGTTCTTC CASSLEGSLLGDEQFF
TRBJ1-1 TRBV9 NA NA TGTGCCAGCAGCGTAGGGGGGGGCCTGAACACTGAAGCTTTCTTT CASSVGGGLNTEAFF
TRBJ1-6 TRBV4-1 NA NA TGCGCCAGCAGCCGGGACTGGGAATCTAATTCACCCCTCCACTTT CASSRDWESNSPLHF
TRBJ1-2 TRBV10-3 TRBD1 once TGTGCCATCAGTGATCCCCAGGGGGCGCGTAACTATGGCTACACCTTC CAISDPQGARNYGYTF
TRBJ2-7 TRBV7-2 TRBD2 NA TGTGCCAGCAGCTTAAACGGACTAGCGATCTACGAGCAGTACTTC CASSLNGLAIYEQYF
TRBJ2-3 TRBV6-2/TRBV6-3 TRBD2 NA TGTGCCAGCACCCCTCTAGCGGGGGGGAGGGATACGCAGTATTTT CASTPLAGGRDTQYF
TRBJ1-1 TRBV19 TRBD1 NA TGTGCCAGTAGCCAGGGGGGTGGGATGACTGAAGCTTTCTTT CASSQGGGMTEAFF
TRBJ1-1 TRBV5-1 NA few TGCGCCAGCAACGGGGGGTTTGGTACTGAAGCTTTCTTT CASNGGFGTEAFF
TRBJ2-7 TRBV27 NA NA TGTGCCAGCAGTTTTCTCCCCCGCTACGAGCAGTACTTC CASSFLPRYEQYF
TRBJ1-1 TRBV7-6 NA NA TGTGCCAGCAGCTTAGTAGCGGGGGCCCTCCAAGGCACTGAAGCTTTCTTT CASSLVAGALQGTEAFF
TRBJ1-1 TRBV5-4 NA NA TGTGCCAGCAGCTACCGTGACGGAGGGGAGGAAGCTTTCTTT CASSYRDGGEEAFF
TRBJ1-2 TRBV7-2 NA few TGTGCCAGCAGCGGGGAGTGGTCCAACTATGGCTACACCTTC CASSGEWSNYGYTF
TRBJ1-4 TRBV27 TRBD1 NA TGTGCCAGCAGTTTACAGGGGGCAGATGAAAAACTGTTTTTT CASSLQGADEKLFF
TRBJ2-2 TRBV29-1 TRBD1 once TGCAGCGCCCAGATTAGAGGACAGGGTAACACCGGGGAGCTGTTTTTT CSAQIRGQGNTGELFF
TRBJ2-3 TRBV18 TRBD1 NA TGTGCCAGCTCACCGTCAGGGGGCGCGGGAGATACGCAGTATTTT CASSPSGGAGDTQYF
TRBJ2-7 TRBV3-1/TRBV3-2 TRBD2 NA TGTGCCAGCAGCCCAGGGACTAGCGGGGAAGCCTACGAGCAGTACTTC CASSPGTSGEAYEQYF
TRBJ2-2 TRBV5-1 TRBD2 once TGCGCCAGCAGCTCGGCCGGGACTAGCGGGGGGAACACCGGGGAGCTGTTTTTT CASSSAGTSGGNTGELFF
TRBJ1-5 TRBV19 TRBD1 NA TGTGCCAGTAGTATGAGACAGGGTCGATATCAGCCCCAGCATTTT CASSMRQGRYQPQHF
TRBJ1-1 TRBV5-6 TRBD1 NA TGTGCCAGCAGCAAGAACAGGGGGAAAAGGACTGAAGCTTTCTTT CASSKNRGKRTEAFF
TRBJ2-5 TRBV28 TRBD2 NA TGTGCCAGCAGGGCTAGCGGAGGGCAGGAGACCCAGTACTTC CASRASGGQETQYF
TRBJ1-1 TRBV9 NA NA TGTGCCAGCAGTGTCGTAGGGGGTAACACTGAAGCTTTCTTT CASSVVGGNTEAFF
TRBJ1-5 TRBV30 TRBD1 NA TGTGCCTGGAGTGTCGGGACAGGGGTACTTCAGCCCCAGCATTTT CAWSVGTGVLQPQHF
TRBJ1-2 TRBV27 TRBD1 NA TGTGCCAGCAGTCGGGACAGGGACTATGGCTACACCTTC CASSRDRDYGYTF
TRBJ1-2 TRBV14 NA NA TGTGCCAGCAGCCAAGATTTAATGGCTGGCTACACCTTC CASSQDLMAGYTF
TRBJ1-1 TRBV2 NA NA TGTGCCAGCAGTGTAGGACTGCAAATGAACACTGAAGCTTTCTTT CASSVGLQMNTEAFF
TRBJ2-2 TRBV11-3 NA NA TGTGCCAGCAGCTTGAGAGTAGACGGGGAGCTGTTTTTT CASSLRVDGELFF
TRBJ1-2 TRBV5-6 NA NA TGTGCAGCGGGTGGCTATGGCTACACCTTC CAAGGYGYTF
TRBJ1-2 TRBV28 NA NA TGTGCCAGCCTCGCGCTCTATGGCTACACCTTC CASLALYGYTF
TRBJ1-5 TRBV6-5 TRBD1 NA TGTGCCAGCAGTTCATCAGACAGGGGCGTAAATCAGCCCCAGCATTTT CASSSSDRGVNQPQHF
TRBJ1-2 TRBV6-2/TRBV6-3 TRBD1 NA TGTGCCAGCAGTTACCGGGGACAGGGAGGCTATGGCTACACCTTC CASSYRGQGGYGYTF
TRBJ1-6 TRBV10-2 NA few TGCGCCAGCAGGGACAGCTATAATTCACCCCTCCACTTT CASRDSYNSPLHF
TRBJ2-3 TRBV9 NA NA TGTGCCAGCAGCGTCAGTCCGGGGACAGATACGCAGTATTTT CASSVSPGTDTQYF
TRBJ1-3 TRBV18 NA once TGTGCCAGCTCACCGGAGTTTCCTGGAAACACCATATATTTT CASSPEFPGNTIYF
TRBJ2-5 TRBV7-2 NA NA TGTGCCAGCAGCGCGACAGTAAACCAAGAGACCCAGTACTTC CASSATVNQETQYF
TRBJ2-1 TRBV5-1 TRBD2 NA TGCGCCAGCAGCTCCTCGACTAGCGGGAGGTACAATGAGCAGTTCTTC CASSSSTSGRYNEQFF
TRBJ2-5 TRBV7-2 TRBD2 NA TGTGCCAGCAGCTCTAGCGGGCCCCAGTCGACCCAGTACTTC CASSSSGPQSTQYF
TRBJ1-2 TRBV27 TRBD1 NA TGTGCCAGCAGCAACAGGGGACAGCACTATGGCTACACCTTC CASSNRGQHYGYTF
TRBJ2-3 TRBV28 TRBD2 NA TGTGCCAGCAGTTTGACTAGCGGGGGAGGTGCAGATACGCAGTATTTT CASSLTSGGGADTQYF
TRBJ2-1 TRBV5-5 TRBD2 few TGTGCCAGCAGCTTGGTGGGGAGGGGCTACAATGAGCAGTTCTTC CASSLVGRGYNEQFF
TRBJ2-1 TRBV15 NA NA TGTGCCACCAGCAGAGAGGGCGGGGTGGAACATGAGCAGTTCTTC CATSREGGVEHEQFF
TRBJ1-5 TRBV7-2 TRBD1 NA TGTGCCAGCAGCTTGGGACAGTCTAATCAGCCCCAGCATTTT CASSLGQSNQPQHF
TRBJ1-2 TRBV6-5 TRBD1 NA TGTGCCAGCAGCGACGGGACAGGGGATGCCTATGGCTACACCTTC CASSDGTGDAYGYTF
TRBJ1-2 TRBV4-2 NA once TGTGCCAGCAGCCAAGATAAAGGGGGGGAAGGATATGGCTACACCTTC CASSQDKGGEGYGYTF
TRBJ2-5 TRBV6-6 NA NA TGTGCCAGCGGGCGAAACCAAGAGACCCAGTACTTC CASGRNQETQYF
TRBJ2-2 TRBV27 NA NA TGTGCCAGCAGAACAGGGTCCCACACCGGGGAGCTGTTTTTT CASRTGSHTGELFF
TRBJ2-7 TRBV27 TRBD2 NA TGTGCCAGTGGGACTAGAGGCTCCTACGAGCAGTACTTC CASGTRGSYEQYF
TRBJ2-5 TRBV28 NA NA TGTGCCAGCAGCCTCCCCCAAGAGACCCAGTACTTC CASSLPQETQYF
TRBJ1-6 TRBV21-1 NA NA TGTGCCGCCCTATACCACAGGGGGTTGGCCTATAATTCACCCCTCCACTTT CAALYHRGLAYNSPLHF
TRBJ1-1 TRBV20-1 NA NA TGCAGTGCTGGGAAGAGGGCTGAAGCTTTCTTT CSAGKRAEAFF
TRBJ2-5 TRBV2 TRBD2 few TGTGCCAGCATTTCACGGAGCGGGGGCTGGGACCAGTACTTC CASISRSGGWDQYF
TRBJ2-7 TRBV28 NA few TGTGCCAGCAGTTTAGACAGGACCTCGCAGTACTTC CASSLDRTSQYF
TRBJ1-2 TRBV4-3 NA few TGCGCCAGCAGCCAAGGGGCAGATTGTTATGGCTACACCTTC CASSQGADCYGYTF
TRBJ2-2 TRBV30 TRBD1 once TGTGCCTGGAAACGGGACAGGACAAACACCGGGGAGCTGTTTTTT CAWKRDRTNTGELFF
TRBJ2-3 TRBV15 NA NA TGTGCCACCAGCAGAGATTCCGTCTCAGCGGGCAACACAGATACGCAGTATTTT CATSRDSVSAGNTDTQYF
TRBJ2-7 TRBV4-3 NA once TGCGCCAGCAGCCAAGTTTCGGGGGGCGCCCCCGCGTACGAGCAGTACTTC CASSQVSGGAPAYEQYF